This TCR beta chain was observed in a study of T cells in Graves' hyperthyroidism and ophthalmopathy. V lost 2 bases, J lost 0 bases, and 11 bases lay in between. The CDR3 has 14 residues. Germline V gives CDR1 DFQATT, CDR2 SNEGSKA (reference sequence). RNA transcripts provided the source from which TCR beta CDR3 regions were amplified. During a first-round RT-PCR of the TCR CDR3, the HTBI primer set was used. A single record per CDR3 protein comes from TCRdb applying MiXCR to the multiplex PCR reads. The table records a few hundred thousand distinct CDR3 sequences, around 15% of them present only once.

Sequencing was done on a sample of blood. This sequence joins TRBV20-1 and TRBJ2-7; possibly TRBD1 for D (6 bases). The receptor was isolated from a woman aged 18 to 35 with Graves' hyperthyroidism. The CDR3 is CSARPDSSSYEQYF. The CDR3 nucleotides are TGCAGTGCTAGACCGGACAGTAGCTCCTACGAGCAGTACTTC.